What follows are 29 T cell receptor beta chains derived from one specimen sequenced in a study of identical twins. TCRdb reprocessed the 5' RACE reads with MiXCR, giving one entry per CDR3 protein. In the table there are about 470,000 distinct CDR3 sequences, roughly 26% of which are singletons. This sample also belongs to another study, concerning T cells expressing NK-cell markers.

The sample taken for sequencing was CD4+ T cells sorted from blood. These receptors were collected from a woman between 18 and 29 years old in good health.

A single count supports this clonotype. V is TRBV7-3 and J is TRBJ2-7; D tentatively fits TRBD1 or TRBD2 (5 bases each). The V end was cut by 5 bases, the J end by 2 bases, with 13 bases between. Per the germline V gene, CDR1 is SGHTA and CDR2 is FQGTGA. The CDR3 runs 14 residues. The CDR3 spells CASSRSGPPYEQYF. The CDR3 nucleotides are TGTGCCAGCAGCCGTTCGGGACCCCCCTACGAGCAGTACTTC.

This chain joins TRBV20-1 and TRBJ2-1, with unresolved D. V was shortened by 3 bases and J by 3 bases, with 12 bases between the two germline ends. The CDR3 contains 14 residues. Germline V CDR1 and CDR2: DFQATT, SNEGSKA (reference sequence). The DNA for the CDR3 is TGCAGTGCTAGCCCGATTACGGTCTACAATGAGCAGTTCTTC. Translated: CSASPITVYNEQFF.

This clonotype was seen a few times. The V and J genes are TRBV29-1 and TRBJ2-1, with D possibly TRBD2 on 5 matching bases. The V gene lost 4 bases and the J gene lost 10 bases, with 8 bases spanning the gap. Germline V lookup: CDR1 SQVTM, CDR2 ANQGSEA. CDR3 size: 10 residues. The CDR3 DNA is TGCAGCGTTGGCCAGCGGGAGCAGTTCTTC. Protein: CSVGQREQFF.

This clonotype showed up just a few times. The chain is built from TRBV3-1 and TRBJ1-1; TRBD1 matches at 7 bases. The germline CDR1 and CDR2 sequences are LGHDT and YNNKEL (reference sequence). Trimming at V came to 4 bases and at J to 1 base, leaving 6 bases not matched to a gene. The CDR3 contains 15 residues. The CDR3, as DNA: TGTGCCAGCAGCCTCCCGGGACAGCAGAACACTGAAGCTTTCTTT. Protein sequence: CASSLPGQQNTEAFF.

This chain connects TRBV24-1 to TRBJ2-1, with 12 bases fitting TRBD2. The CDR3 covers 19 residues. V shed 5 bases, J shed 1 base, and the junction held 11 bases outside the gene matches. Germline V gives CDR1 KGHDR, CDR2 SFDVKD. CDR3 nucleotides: TGTGCCACCAGTGGTGGTGGGACTAGCGGGCCCGTTTCCTACAATGAGCAGTTCTTC. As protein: CATSGGGTSGPVSYNEQFF.

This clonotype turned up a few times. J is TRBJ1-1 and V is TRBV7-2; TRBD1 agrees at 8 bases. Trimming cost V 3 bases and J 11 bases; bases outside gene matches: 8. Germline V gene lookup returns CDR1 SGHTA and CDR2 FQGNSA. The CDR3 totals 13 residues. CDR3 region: CASSLITGGQAFF. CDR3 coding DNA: TGTGCCAGCAGCTTGATTACAGGGGGTCAGGCTTTCTTT.

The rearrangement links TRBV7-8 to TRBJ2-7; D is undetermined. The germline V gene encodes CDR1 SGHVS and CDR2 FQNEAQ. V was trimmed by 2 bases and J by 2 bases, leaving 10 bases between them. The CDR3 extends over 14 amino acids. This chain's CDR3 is CASSLTYPAYEQYF. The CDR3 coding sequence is TGTGCCAGCAGCTTAACGTACCCAGCCTACGAGCAGTACTTC.

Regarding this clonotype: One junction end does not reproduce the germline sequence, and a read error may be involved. CDR3 in DNA: TGCTGTGCTAGAGACCGCATACTAGCGCGCTCCTACAATGAGCAGTTCTTC. It translates to CCARDRILARSYNEQFF. V usage is TRBV20-1 and J usage is TRBJ2-1, with 7 bases that match TRBD2. Germline loops: CDR1 DFQATT, CDR2 SNEGSKA (reference sequence). CDR3 size: 17 residues.

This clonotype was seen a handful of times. CDR3 amino acids: CASSVKKFRETQYF. In DNA form, the CDR3 reads TGTGCCAGCAGTGTGAAGAAGTTCCGGGAGACCCAGTACTTC. The V call is TRBV12-3 or TRBV12-4, the J call TRBJ2-5; no firm D call. There are 14 residues in the CDR3. Trimming pared 5 bases from V and 5 bases from J, leaving 15 bases between.

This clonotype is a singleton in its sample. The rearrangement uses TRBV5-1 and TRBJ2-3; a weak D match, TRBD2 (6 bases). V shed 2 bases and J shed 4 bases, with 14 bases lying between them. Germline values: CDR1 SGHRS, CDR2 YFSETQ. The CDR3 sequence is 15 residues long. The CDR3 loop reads CASSLRPREADTQYF. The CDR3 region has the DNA TGCGCCAGCAGCTTAAGGCCCAGGGAGGCAGATACGCAGTATTTT. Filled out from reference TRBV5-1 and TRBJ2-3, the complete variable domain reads KAGVTQTPRYLIKTRGQQVTLSCSPISGHRSVSWYQQTPGQGLQFLFEYFSETQRNKGNFPGRFSGRQFSNSRSEMNVSTLELGDSALYLCASSLRPREADTQYFGPGTRLTVL.

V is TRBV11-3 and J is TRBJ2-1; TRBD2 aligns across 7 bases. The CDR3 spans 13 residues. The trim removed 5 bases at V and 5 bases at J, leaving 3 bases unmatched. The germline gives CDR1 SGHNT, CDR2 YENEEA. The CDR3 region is CASSRGLDNEQFF. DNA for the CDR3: TGTGCCAGCAGCCGTGGACTAGACAATGAGCAGTTCTTC.

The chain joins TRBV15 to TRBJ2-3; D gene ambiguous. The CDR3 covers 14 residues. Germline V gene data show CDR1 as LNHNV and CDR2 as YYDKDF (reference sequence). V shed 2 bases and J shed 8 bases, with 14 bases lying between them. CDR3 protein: CATSRYGNSRTQYF. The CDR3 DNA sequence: TGTGCCACCAGCAGATACGGAAATAGTCGTACGCAGTATTTT.

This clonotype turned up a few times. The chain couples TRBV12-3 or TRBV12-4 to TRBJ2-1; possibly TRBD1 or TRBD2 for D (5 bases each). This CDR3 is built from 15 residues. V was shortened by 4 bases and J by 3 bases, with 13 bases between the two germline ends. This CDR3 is CASSSGTPNYNEQFF. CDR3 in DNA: TGTGCCAGCAGTTCCGGGACCCCGAACTACAATGAGCAGTTCTTC.

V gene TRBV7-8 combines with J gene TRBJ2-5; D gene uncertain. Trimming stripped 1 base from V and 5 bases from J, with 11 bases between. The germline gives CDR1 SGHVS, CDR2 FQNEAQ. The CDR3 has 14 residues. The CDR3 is CASSLVDGSETQYF. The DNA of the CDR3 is TGTGCCAGCAGCTTAGTCGACGGTTCGGAGACCCAGTACTTC.

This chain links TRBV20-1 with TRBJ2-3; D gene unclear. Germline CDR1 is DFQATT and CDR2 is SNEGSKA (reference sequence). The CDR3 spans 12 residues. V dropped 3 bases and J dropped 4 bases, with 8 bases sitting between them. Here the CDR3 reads CSASGLADTQYF. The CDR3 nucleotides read TGCAGTGCTAGCGGGTTAGCAGATACGCAGTATTTT.

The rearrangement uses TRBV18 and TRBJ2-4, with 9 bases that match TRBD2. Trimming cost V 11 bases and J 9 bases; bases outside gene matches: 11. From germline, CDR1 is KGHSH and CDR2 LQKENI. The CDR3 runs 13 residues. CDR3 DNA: TGTGCCGGCCGGACTAGCGCTAATGGCATTCAGTACTTC. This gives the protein CAGRTSANGIQYF.

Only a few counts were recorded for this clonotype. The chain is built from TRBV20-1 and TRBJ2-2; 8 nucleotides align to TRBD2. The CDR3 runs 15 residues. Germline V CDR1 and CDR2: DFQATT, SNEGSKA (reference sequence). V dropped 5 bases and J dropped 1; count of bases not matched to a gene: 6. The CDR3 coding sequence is TGCAGTGCTCCCTTTGCGGGGGGGAACACCGGGGAGCTGTTTTTT. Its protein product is CSAPFAGGNTGELFF.

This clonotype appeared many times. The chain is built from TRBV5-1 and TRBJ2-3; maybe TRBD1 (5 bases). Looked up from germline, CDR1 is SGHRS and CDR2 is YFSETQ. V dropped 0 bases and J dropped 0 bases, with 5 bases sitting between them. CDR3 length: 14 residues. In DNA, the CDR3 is TGCGCCAGCAGCTTGGGACAGAGCACAGATACGCAGTATTTT. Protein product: CASSLGQSTDTQYF.

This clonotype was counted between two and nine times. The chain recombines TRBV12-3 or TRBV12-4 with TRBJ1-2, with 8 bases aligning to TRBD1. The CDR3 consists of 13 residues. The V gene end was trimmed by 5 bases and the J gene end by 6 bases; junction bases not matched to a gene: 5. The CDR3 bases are TGTGCCAGCAGTCCTCAGGGGGCGGATGGCTACACCTTC. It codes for CASSPQGADGYTF.

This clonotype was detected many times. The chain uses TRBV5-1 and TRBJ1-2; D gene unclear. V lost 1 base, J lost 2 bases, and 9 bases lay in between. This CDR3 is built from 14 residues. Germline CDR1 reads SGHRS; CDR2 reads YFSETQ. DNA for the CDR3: TGCGCCAGCAGCTTGATGGCACACAACTATGGCTACACCTTC. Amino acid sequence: CASSLMAHNYGYTF.

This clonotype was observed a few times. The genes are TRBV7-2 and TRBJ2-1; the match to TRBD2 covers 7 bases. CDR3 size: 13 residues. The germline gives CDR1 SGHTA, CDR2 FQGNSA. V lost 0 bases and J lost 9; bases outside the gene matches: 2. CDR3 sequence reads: CASSLARESEQFF. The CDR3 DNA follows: TGTGCCAGCAGCTTAGCGCGGGAGAGTGAGCAGTTCTTC.

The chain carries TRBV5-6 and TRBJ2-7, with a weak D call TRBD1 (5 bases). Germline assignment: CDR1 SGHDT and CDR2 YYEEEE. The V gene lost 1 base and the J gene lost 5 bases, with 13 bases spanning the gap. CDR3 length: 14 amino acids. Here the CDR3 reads CASSLKGNQNEQYF. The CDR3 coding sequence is TGTGCCAGCAGCTTGAAGGGGAATCAGAACGAGCAGTACTTC.

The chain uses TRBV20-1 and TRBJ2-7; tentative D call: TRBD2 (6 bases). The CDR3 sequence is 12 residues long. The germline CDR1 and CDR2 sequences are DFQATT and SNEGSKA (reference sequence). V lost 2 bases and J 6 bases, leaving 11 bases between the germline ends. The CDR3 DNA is TGCAGTGCTAGAACATATAGCGGCGAGCAGTACTTC. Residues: CSARTYSGEQYF.

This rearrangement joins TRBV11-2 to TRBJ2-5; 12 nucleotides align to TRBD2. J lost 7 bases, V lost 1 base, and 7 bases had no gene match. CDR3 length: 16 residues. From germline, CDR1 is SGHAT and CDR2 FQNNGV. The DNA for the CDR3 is TGTGCCAGCAGCTTAGGCCCCCCGACTAGCGGGGGGACCCAGTACTTC. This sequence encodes CASSLGPPTSGGTQYF.

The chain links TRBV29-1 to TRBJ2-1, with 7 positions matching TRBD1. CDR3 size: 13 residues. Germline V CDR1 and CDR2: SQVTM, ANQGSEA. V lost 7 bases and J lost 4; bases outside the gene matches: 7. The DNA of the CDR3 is TGCAGCGCCGGGACAGAACATTACAATGAGCAGTTCTTC. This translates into CSAGTEHYNEQFF.

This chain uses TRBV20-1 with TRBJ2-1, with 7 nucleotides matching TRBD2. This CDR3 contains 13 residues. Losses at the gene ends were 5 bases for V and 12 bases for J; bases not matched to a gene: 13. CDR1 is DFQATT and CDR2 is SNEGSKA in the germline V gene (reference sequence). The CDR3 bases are TGCAGTGCTTTTGACCTTAGCGGCGGGGGGCAGTTCTTC. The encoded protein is CSAFDLSGGGQFF.

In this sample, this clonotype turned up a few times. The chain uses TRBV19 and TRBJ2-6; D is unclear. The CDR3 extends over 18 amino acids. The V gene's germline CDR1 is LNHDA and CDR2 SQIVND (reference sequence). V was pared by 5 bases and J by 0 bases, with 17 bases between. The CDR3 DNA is TGTGCCAGTAGTTCAGTTCCCGGCCGCTCCTCTGGGGCCAACGTCCTGACTTTC. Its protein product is CASSSVPGRSSGANVLTF.

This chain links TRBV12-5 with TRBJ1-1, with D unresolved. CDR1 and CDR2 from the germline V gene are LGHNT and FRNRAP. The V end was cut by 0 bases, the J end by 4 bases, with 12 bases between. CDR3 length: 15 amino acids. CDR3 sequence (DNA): TGTGCTAGTGGTTTGGTAATAGGTGGTAGCACTGAAGCTTTCTTT. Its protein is CASGLVIGGSTEAFF.

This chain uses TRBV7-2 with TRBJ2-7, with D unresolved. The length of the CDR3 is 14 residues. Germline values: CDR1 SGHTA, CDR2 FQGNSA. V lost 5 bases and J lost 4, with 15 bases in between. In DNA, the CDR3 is TGTGCCAGCAGCCTAGGTGGCATAGTGTACGAGCAGTACTTC. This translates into CASSLGGIVYEQYF.